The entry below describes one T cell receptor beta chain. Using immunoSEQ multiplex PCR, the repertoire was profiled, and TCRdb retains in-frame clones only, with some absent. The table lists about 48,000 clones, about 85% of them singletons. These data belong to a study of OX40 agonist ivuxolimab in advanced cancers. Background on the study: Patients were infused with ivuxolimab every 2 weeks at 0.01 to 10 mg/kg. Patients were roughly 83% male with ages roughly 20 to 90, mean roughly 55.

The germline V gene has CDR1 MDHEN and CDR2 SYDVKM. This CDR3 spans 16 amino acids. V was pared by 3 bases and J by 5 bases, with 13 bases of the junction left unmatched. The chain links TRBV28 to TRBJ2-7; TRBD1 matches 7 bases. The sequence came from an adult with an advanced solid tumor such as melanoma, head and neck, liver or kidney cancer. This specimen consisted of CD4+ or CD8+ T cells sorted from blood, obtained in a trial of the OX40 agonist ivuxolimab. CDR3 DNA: TGTGCCAGCAGTTTCCTCCGGTACAGGGGCAGAAACGAGCAGTACTTC. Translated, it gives CASSFLRYRGRNEQYF.